The next 25 T cell receptor beta chains were all read from a single sample in a study of CD8 T cells in Susac syndrome (dated by TCRdb to the late 2010s). The library was obtained by the immunoSEQ multiplex PCR assay. RNA was extracted using the RNeasy kit, and roughly 0.5 to 1 microgram was reverse transcribed with random hexamers. TCRdb itself trimmed the public reads at Q25 with fastp, ran MiXCR and retained productive beta chains. Identical CDR3 proteins give one entry, which carries the most common genes and DNA. The sample yields about 130,000 distinct CDR3 sequences; around 94% were counted once. The ten largest clones take up more than 0.075% of the sample. The sample comprised CD4+ T cells from PBMCs. The receptors here all came from a human donor in good health.

The chain links TRBV2 to TRBJ1-2, with 8 bases lining up with TRBD1. The CDR3 covers 15 residues. The V and J ends lost 6 bases and 1 base, in that order; junction bases with no gene match: 7. CDR1 is SNHLY, CDR2 FYNNEI, per germline. CDR3 nucleotides: TGTGCCAGCAGCCAGGACAGGGTGCATAACTATGGCTACACCTTC. It yields the protein CASSQDRVHNYGYTF.

This chain links TRBV7-9 with TRBJ1-2; TRBD1 might be the D (5 bases). CDR3 size: 14 residues. Trimming shortened V by 2 bases and J by 2 bases, and 9 bases separated the two germline ends. CDR1 and CDR2 (germline): SEHNR, FQNEAQ (reference sequence). CDR3 region: CASSLMDNNYGYTF. The CDR3 DNA sequence: TGTGCCAGCAGCTTAATGGACAACAACTATGGCTACACCTTC.

The rearrangement links TRBV25-1 to TRBJ2-4, with D perhaps matching TRBD1 or TRBD2 (6 bases each). The CDR3 contains 15 residues. CDR1 MGHDK and CDR2 SYGVNS come from the germline V gene. V was pared by 5 bases and J by 3 bases, with 14 bases between. This CDR3 reads CASSQGRGDKNIQYF. The CDR3 DNA follows: TGTGCCAGCAGTCAGGGGCGGGGAGACAAAAACATTCAGTACTTC.

V usage is TRBV28 and J usage is TRBJ1-2; 8 nucleotides agree with TRBD1. Per the germline V gene, CDR1 is MDHEN and CDR2 is SYDVKM. This CDR3 is 16 amino acids long. V trimming: 2 bases; J trimming: 4 bases; junction bases outside the gene matches: 9. The CDR3, as DNA: TGTGCCAGCAGTTTAGGCCCCTGGACAGGGTCCTATGGCTACACCTTC. Its translation: CASSLGPWTGSYGYTF.

This clonotype came up once. The V call is TRBV20-1, the J call TRBJ2-1; 7 positions agree with TRBD2. Germline-derived CDR1 and CDR2 are DFQATT and SNEGSKA (reference sequence). With 2 bases clipped from V and 1 base from J, the junction kept 11 bases outside the gene matches. This CDR3 has 17 amino acids. CDR3 sequence (DNA): TGCAGTGCTAGACGTAGGGAGGGGAGTTTATCCTACAATGAGCAGTTCTTC. Translated, it gives CSARRREGSLSYNEQFF.

The V call is TRBV4-1, the J call TRBJ2-6; TRBD1 matches at 11 bases. Unmatched junction bases numbered 8, after V lost 3 bases and J lost 1 base. The CDR3 extends over 19 amino acids. CDR1 MGHRA and CDR2 YSYEKL come from the germline V gene. CDR3 in amino acids: CASSQGEDRGLSGANVLTF. The CDR3 DNA reads TGCGCCAGCAGCCAGGGTGAGGACAGGGGGCTATCTGGGGCCAACGTCCTGACTTTC.

The chain is built from TRBV5-4 and TRBJ1-2; 7 bases fit TRBD1. The germline CDR1 and CDR2 sequences are SGHNT and YYREEE (reference sequence). J gave up 2 bases and V 4 bases, and 8 bases lay outside the gene matches. This CDR3 has 15 residues. CDR3 residues: CASSAQDRPNYGYTF. The DNA for the CDR3 is TGTGCCAGCAGCGCCCAGGACAGGCCAAACTATGGCTACACCTTC.

The chain carries TRBV18 and TRBJ1-1; tentatively, D is TRBD1 (6 bases). Trimming removed 3 bases at V and 1 base at J, with 12 bases between. The CDR3 contains 15 residues. Germline V gene lookup returns CDR1 KGHSH and CDR2 LQKENI. The CDR3 region has the DNA TGTGCCAGCTCACCGAGGACAGACCCGAACACTGAAGCTTTCTTT. Translated: CASSPRTDPNTEAFF. The full variable domain, its missing parts supplied by reference TRBV18 and TRBJ1-1, is NAGVMQNPRHLVRRRGQEARLRCSPMKGHSHVYWYRQLPEEGLKFMVYLQKENIIDESGMPKERFSAEFPKEGPSILRIQQVVRGDSAAYFCASSPRTDPNTEAFFGQGTRLTVV.

The CDR3 sequence is CASSQRGELFF. DNA for the CDR3: TGTGCCAGCAGCCAACGAGGGGAGCTGTTTTTT. V gene TRBV3-1 combines with J gene TRBJ2-2; D not certain. Germline lookup yields CDR1 LGHDT and CDR2 YNNKEL (reference sequence). The length of the CDR3 is 11 residues. The V end was cut by 2 bases, the J end by 8 bases, with 3 bases between.

This chain joins TRBV7-2 and TRBJ2-1, with D perhaps TRBD2 (5 bases). The V end was cut by 1 base, the J end by 8 bases, with 9 bases between. Germline values: CDR1 SGHTA, CDR2 FQGNSA. This CDR3 has 13 amino acids. CDR3 DNA: TGTGCCAGCAGCTTAGGCGGGCCTTATGAGCAGTTCTTC. Translating it yields CASSLGGPYEQFF.

This chain links TRBV5-4 with TRBJ1-1, with D hard to call. V shed 3 bases and J shed 1 base, with 7 bases lying between them. CDR1 and CDR2 from the germline V gene are SGHNT and YYREEE (reference sequence). There are 13 residues in the CDR3. This CDR3 is CASSYEGNTEAFF. CDR3 bases: TGTGCCAGCAGCTACGAGGGGAACACTGAAGCTTTCTTT.

This clonotype was picked up one time. The V gene is TRBV10-2, the J gene TRBJ1-2; 7 positions agree with TRBD1. Germline V CDR1 and CDR2: WSHSY, SAAADI. The CDR3 loop spans 12 amino acids. With 10 bases clipped from V and 2 bases from J, the junction kept 4 bases outside the gene matches. The CDR3: CATAQGNYGYTF. CDR3 nucleotide sequence: TGCGCCACCGCACAGGGGAACTATGGCTACACCTTC.

The chain joins TRBV5-6 to TRBJ1-1; D gene ambiguous. In germline, CDR1 is SGHDT, CDR2 YYEEEE. The V gene lost 1 base and the J gene lost 7 bases, with 5 bases spanning the gap. This CDR3 spans 11 amino acids. CDR3 residues: CASSLSSEAFF. CDR3 bases: TGTGCCAGCAGCTTGTCAAGTGAAGCTTTCTTT.

The J gene is TRBJ2-5, the V gene TRBV6-2 or TRBV6-3; a weak D match, TRBD2 (5 bases). Trimming shortened V by 4 bases and J by 2 bases, and 8 bases separated the two germline ends. There are 13 residues in the CDR3. Germline lookup yields CDR1 MNHEY and CDR2 SVGEGT. The CDR3 is CASSWRTQETQYF. DNA for the CDR3: TGTGCCAGCAGTTGGAGGACGCAAGAGACCCAGTACTTC.

The chain has TRBV7-2 and TRBJ1-1; D remains unclear. The length of the CDR3 is 14 residues. Germline CDR1 SGHTA, CDR2 FQGNSA. V was trimmed by 0 bases and J by 1 base, leaving 6 bases between them. CDR3 bases: TGTGCCAGCAGCTTAGCAAGGACGAACACTGAAGCTTTCTTT. Translated: CASSLARTNTEAFF.

This chain uses TRBV5-4 with TRBJ1-2, with TRBD1 matching 8 bases. The germline CDR1 and CDR2 sequences are SGHNT and YYREEE (reference sequence). The V and J ends lost 0 bases and 5 bases, in that order; junction bases with no gene match: 9. This CDR3 contains 16 residues. The CDR3: CASSLGIGTGNYGYTF. CDR3 coding DNA: TGTGCCAGCAGCTTGGGTATCGGGACAGGCAATTATGGCTACACCTTC.

Here the CDR3 DNA reads TGCGCCAGCAGCTTAGGGGCGCGAAAGAACACTGAAGCTTTCTTT. This sequence encodes CASSLGARKNTEAFF. The chain uses TRBV5-1 and TRBJ1-1; D may be TRBD1 (5 bases). CDR3 size: 15 residues. Germline lookup yields CDR1 SGHRS and CDR2 YFSETQ. Trimming pared 2 bases from V and 1 base from J, leaving 12 bases between. The complete variable domain, with remaining parts taken from reference TRBV5-1 and TRBJ1-1, reads KAGVTQTPRYLIKTRGQQVTLSCSPISGHRSVSWYQQTPGQGLQFLFEYFSETQRNKGNFPGRFSGRQFSNSRSEMNVSTLELGDSALYLCASSLGARKNTEAFFGQGTRLTVV.

The chain carries TRBV12-3 or TRBV12-4 and TRBJ1-1; D ambiguous. Trimming took off 5 bases at V and 2 bases at J, with 15 bases between the two ends. The CDR3 runs 15 residues. The CDR3 sequence is CASSPRGVGNTEAFF. The CDR3 nucleotides are TGTGCCAGCAGTCCTCGAGGTGTGGGCAACACTGAAGCTTTCTTT.

The V call is TRBV29-1, the J call TRBJ2-3; D possibly uses TRBD1 or TRBD2 (5 bases each). V lost 0 bases to trimming and J lost 1 base, with 14 bases between them. The CDR3 is 16 amino acids. The germline V gene has CDR1 SQVTM and CDR2 ANQGSEA. Here the CDR3 reads CSVEDGAEGGTDTQYF. The CDR3 nucleotides are TGCAGCGTTGAAGACGGGGCCGAGGGAGGCACAGATACGCAGTATTTT.

The V gene is TRBV9, the J gene TRBJ2-5; D is unclear. The CDR3 spans 14 residues. The ends were cut back, 3 bases at V and 0 bases at J, with 9 bases in the middle. Germline V lookup: CDR1 SGDLS, CDR2 YYNGEE. The CDR3 loop reads CASSEGWYQETQYF. The DNA for the CDR3 is TGTGCCAGCAGCGAAGGGTGGTACCAAGAGACCCAGTACTTC.

This sequence joins TRBV7-2 and TRBJ2-5, with 8 bases that match TRBD1. The CDR3 sequence is 13 residues long. Germline lookup yields CDR1 SGHTA and CDR2 FQGNSA. The V and J ends lost 4 bases and 6 bases, in that order; junction bases with no gene match: 4. In nucleotides, the CDR3 is TGTGCCAGCAGCTCTGGACAGGGAAAGACCCAGTACTTC. This encodes CASSSGQGKTQYF.

The gene calls are TRBV6-6 and TRBJ2-1; 7 bases are a match to TRBD2. The CDR3 length is 16 residues. Germline V gene lookup returns CDR1 MNHNY and CDR2 SVGAGI (reference sequence). The V gene end was trimmed by 2 bases and the J gene end by 3 bases; junction bases not matched to a gene: 7. CDR3 protein: CASSYGTTSDYNEQFF. CDR3 nucleotide sequence: TGTGCCAGCAGTTACGGTACAACTAGCGACTACAATGAGCAGTTCTTC.

V is TRBV5-1 and J is TRBJ1-1; D is unresolved. V was pared by 5 bases and J by 3 bases, with 11 bases between. CDR3 size: 13 residues. In germline, CDR1 is SGHRS, CDR2 YFSETQ. CDR3 nucleotides: TGCGCCAGCAGGGAAAGAGGGTACACTGAAGCTTTCTTT. Its protein product is CASRERGYTEAFF.

The V call is TRBV5-1, the J call TRBJ2-4; D unclear. From germline, CDR1 is SGHRS and CDR2 YFSETQ. V was trimmed by 0 bases and J by 1 base, leaving 11 bases between them. This CDR3 is built from 16 residues. This CDR3 is CASSLDNPGAKNIQYF. The CDR3, as DNA: TGCGCCAGCAGCTTGGACAACCCCGGGGCCAAAAACATTCAGTACTTC.

Comments on this clonotype: A read error may account for a junction end that differs from germline. This chain joins TRBV29-1 and TRBJ1-1; D is undetermined. The germline V gene encodes CDR1 SQVTM and CDR2 ANQGSEA. The CDR3 covers 13 residues. The CDR3 DNA sequence: TGCAGCGTTGGGATGACCGGGAACAGTGAAGCTTTCTTT. Amino acids: CSVGMTGNSEAFF.